These 16 T cell receptor beta chains share one sample of origin, sequenced in a study of blood T cell repertoires in COVID-19. The data were produced by immunoSEQ multiplex PCR, yet TCRdb's version contains in-frame clones alone and is incomplete. The table includes 200,000 to 250,000 clones, 75% to 90% detected once. Material for sequencing was peripheral blood. The receptors derive from a woman between 35 and 50 years old with acute or convalescent COVID-19.

The rearrangement joins TRBV9 to TRBJ2-2; 11 bases match TRBD1. Germline trimming cut 3 bases from V and 5 bases from J; bases unmatched to any gene: 6. Germline CDR1 is SGDLS and CDR2 is YYNGEE. The CDR3 has 16 residues. CDR3 sequence (DNA): TGTGCCAGCAGCGCGCAGGACAGGGGGCGTACCGGGGAGCTGTTTTTT. It yields the protein CASSAQDRGRTGELFF.

The rearrangement uses TRBV3-1 (or the pseudogene TRBV3-2) and TRBJ2-3; perhaps TRBD2 as D (6 bases). The CDR3 spans 13 residues. The V end was cut by 2 bases, the J end by 6 bases, with 9 bases between. Per germline, CDR1 LGHDT and CDR2 YNNKEL (reference sequence). CDR3 sequence (DNA): TGTGCCAGCAGCCAACTGGAGGGGGATACGCAGTATTTT. Translation gives CASSQLEGDTQYF.

J is TRBJ2-2 and V is TRBV9; 15 nucleotides match TRBD2. With V trimmed by 3 bases and J by 4 bases, 4 bases remained unmatched. CDR1 and CDR2 (germline): SGDLS, YYNGEE. CDR3 length equals 17 residues. The CDR3 nucleotides are TGTGCCAGCAGCGGCGGACTAGCGGGGGGGTTCACCGGGGAGCTGTTTTTT. Its protein is CASSGGLAGGFTGELFF. Drawing the rest from reference TRBV9 and TRBJ2-2, the complete variable domain is DSGVTQTPKHLITATGQRVTLRCSPRSGDLSVYWYQQSLDQGLQFLIQYYNGEERAKGNILERFSAQQFPDLHSELNLSSLELGDSALYFCASSGGLAGGFTGELFFGEGSRLTVL.

This clone was seen a handful of times. CDR3 sequence: CASSPSGKGVYEQYV. CDR3 DNA: TGTGCCAGCTCACCGTCGGGAAAGGGAGTCTACGAGCAGTACGTC. V usage is TRBV18 and J usage is TRBJ2-7, with a tentative D call TRBD2 (5 bases). CDR1 and CDR2 (germline): KGHSH, LQKENI. This CDR3 comprises 15 residues. V lost 3 bases to trimming and J lost 3 bases, with 15 bases between them.

The chain carries TRBV5-6 and TRBJ1-2, with 11 bases that match TRBD1. Losses at the gene ends were 2 bases for V and 0 bases for J; bases not matched to a gene: 6. Per germline, CDR1 SGHDT and CDR2 YYEEEE. The CDR3 has 17 residues. The DNA of the CDR3 is TGTGCCAGCAGCTTCGGGACAGGGGGACTAGCTAACTATGGCTACACCTTC. This gives the protein CASSFGTGGLANYGYTF.

This rearrangement joins TRBV7-3 to TRBJ2-3; 8 positions agree with TRBD2. This CDR3 region has 16 residues. Germline V gives CDR1 SGHTA, CDR2 FQGTGA. V lost 5 bases, J lost 4 bases, and 11 bases stayed unmatched. In DNA form, the CDR3 reads TGTGCCAGCAGCGATGGCCCTCGGGGGGGATCAGATACGCAGTATTTT. It encodes CASSDGPRGGSDTQYF.

This clone was seen only once. The chain's CDR3 is CAISETGLNTEAFF. For the CDR3, the DNA is TGTGCCATCAGTGAGACAGGGTTGAACACTGAAGCTTTCTTT. The rearrangement uses TRBV10-3 and TRBJ1-1; weak D call: TRBD1 (6 bases). Trimming took 2 bases from V and 0 from J, leaving 7 bases between them. Germline V gene lookup returns CDR1 ENHRY and CDR2 SYGVKD. The CDR3 loop spans 14 amino acids.

The chain carries TRBV11-3 and TRBJ2-1, with D unresolved. The length of the CDR3 is 15 residues. Trimming stripped 0 bases from V and 1 base from J, with 7 bases between. CDR1 is SGHNT and CDR2 is YENEEA in the germline V gene. The CDR3: CASSLDPGSYNEQFF. CDR3 nucleotides: TGTGCCAGCAGCTTAGATCCAGGATCCTACAATGAGCAGTTCTTC. Full variable domain (missing parts from reference TRBV11-3 and TRBJ2-1): EAGVVQSPRYKIIEKKQPVAFWCNPISGHNTLYWYLQNLGQGPELLIRYENEEAVDDSQLPKDRFSAERLKGVDSTLKIQPAELGDSAVYLCASSLDPGSYNEQFFGPGTRLTVL.

The chain recombines TRBV2 with TRBJ1-1; D unresolved. V was pared by 7 bases and J by 1 base, with 10 bases between. Looked up from germline, CDR1 is SNHLY and CDR2 is FYNNEI. This CDR3 region has 13 residues. CDR3 DNA: TGTGCCAGCATGAGGGCGGCGAACACTGAAGCTTTCTTT. This encodes CASMRAANTEAFF.

V gene TRBV11-2 combines with J gene TRBJ2-3; D remains ambiguous. Trimming stripped 1 base from V and 2 bases from J, with 13 bases between. The germline V gene has CDR1 SGHAT and CDR2 FQNNGV. There are 16 residues in the CDR3. CDR3 sequence reads: CASSLVPGDFTDTQYF. Written as DNA, the CDR3 is TGTGCCAGCAGCTTAGTCCCGGGTGATTTCACAGATACGCAGTATTTT.

The rearrangement links TRBV7-8 to TRBJ1-1; D uncertain. With 1 base removed from V and 4 bases from J, the gap between germline ends came to 10 bases. The germline V gene has CDR1 SGHVS and CDR2 FQNEAQ. This CDR3 contains 14 residues. Here the CDR3 reads CASSLGGSSTEAFF. CDR3 bases: TGTGCCAGCAGCTTAGGCGGGTCGAGCACTGAAGCTTTCTTT.

The rearrangement joins TRBV18 to TRBJ2-5, with 9 bases that match TRBD2. The CDR3 has 15 amino acids. Looked up from germline, CDR1 is KGHSH and CDR2 is LQKENI. Germline trimming cut 4 bases from V and 2 bases from J; bases unmatched to any gene: 5. The CDR3 sequence is CASSLTSGVQETQYF. The CDR3 region has the DNA TGTGCCAGCTCACTGACTAGCGGTGTTCAAGAGACCCAGTACTTC.

The V and J genes are TRBV9 and TRBJ2-2; 10 nucleotides agree with TRBD2. CDR1 and CDR2 (germline): SGDLS, YYNGEE. Trimming took 4 bases from V and 1 from J; bases not matched to a gene: 19. There are 21 residues in the CDR3. The CDR3 nucleotides are TGTGCCAGCAGCTCAACCGGGCCTAGCGGGGGCCAGGGGATGAACACCGGGGAGCTGTTTTTT. It specifies CASSSTGPSGGQGMNTGELFF.

J is TRBJ2-5 and V is TRBV19, with TRBD1 as a possible D gene (6 bases). Trimming took 4 bases from V and 3 from J, leaving 12 bases between them. Germline CDR1 is LNHDA and CDR2 is SQIVND (reference sequence). This CDR3 comprises 14 residues. CDR3 residues: CASSNGRGKETQYF. CDR3 DNA: TGTGCCAGTAGTAACGGCAGGGGAAAAGAGACCCAGTACTTC.

J is TRBJ2-3 and V is TRBV12-5; weak D call: TRBD1 (5 bases). The V gene's germline CDR1 is LGHNT and CDR2 FRNRAP. This CDR3 is 13 amino acids long. DNA of the CDR3: TGTGCGGCCACAGGCTCTAGCACAGATACGCAGTATTTT. Protein sequence: CAATGSSTDTQYF.

The chain combines TRBV4-1 with TRBJ1-1; TRBD1 matches at 10 bases. The germline V gene has CDR1 MGHRA and CDR2 YSYEKL. V lost 3 bases and J lost 8; bases outside the gene matches: 18. The CDR3 sequence is 18 residues long. In nucleotides, the CDR3 is TGCGCCAGCAGCCATCACCCGGGACAGGGGAACTTTAAGGGGGAAGCTTTCTTT. Its protein product is CASSHHPGQGNFKGEAFF.